This section outlines one T cell receptor beta chain sequence together with its context. Assignments of participants to cohorts depended upon their own reported clinical history. Donors in Cohort 3 who had recovered were those with two negative PCRs, healthcare professional clearance, or resolution of their symptoms. How the authors handled the data: Amplification from reference gene primers served as the basis for estimated nucleated cell counts. The table came from immunoSEQ multiplex PCR; TCRdb's copy has only in-frame clones and leaves some out. Clone size and the V and J calls come from that table; the DNA yielded D and trimming. Among around 500,000 clones listed, around nine tenths were seen once. This specimen belongs to a study of blood T cell repertoires in COVID-19. With 4 bases clipped from V and 0 bases from J, the junction kept 3 bases outside the gene matches. The length of the CDR3 is 16 residues. Germline V gene data show CDR1 as ENHRY and CDR2 as SYGVKD.

This clonotype originated in a middle-aged woman who had recovered from COVID-19. Sample: PBMCs or T cells enriched from blood (not recorded which). This rearrangement joins TRBV10-3 to TRBJ2-6; 7 bases map to TRBD1. This CDR3 is CAISGSGGSGANVLTF. CDR3 DNA sequence: TGTGCCATCAGTGGATCAGGGGGCTCTGGGGCCAACGTCCTGACTTTC.